The 15 T cell receptor beta chains below were found in one sample sequenced in a study of blood T cells in healthy people across ages. Primers used in a second PCR of roughly 6 to 11 cycles were a sample-barcoded 5' primer and a J-beta primer mix. TCRdb re-analysed the 5' RACE reads in MiXCR, keeping a single row per CDR3 protein. The sample shows some 1.5 million distinct CDR3 sequences, roughly 30% of them seen only once. Sequenced: blood. The receptors were sampled from a young woman in good health.

The chain is built from TRBV5-1 and TRBJ2-4; 9 bases are a match to TRBD1. Germline V gene lookup returns CDR1 SGHRS and CDR2 YFSETQ. The CDR3 has 14 amino acids. J lost 15 bases, V lost 4 bases, and 14 bases had no gene match. CDR3 bases: TGCGCCAGCAGCGGGGGGGACAGGGAAGAGACCCGGTACTTC. It is translated as CASSGGDREETRYF.

Many counts were recorded for this clonotype. V gene TRBV6-5 combines with J gene TRBJ2-5, with D maybe TRBD1 (6 bases). The CDR3 loop spans 15 amino acids. Germline CDR1 reads MNHEY; CDR2 reads SVGAGI. V was trimmed by 5 bases and J by 4 bases, leaving 17 bases between them. The CDR3 DNA follows: TGTGCCAGCAGTCGGACGGGACATTCGGGAGAGACCCAGTACTTC. It is translated as CASSRTGHSGETQYF.

About this clonotype itself: This could be a read error, since a much larger clone is one nucleotide away. V and J are TRBV6-6 and TRBJ2-3; tentatively, D is TRBD1 or TRBD2 (6 bases each). Germline CDR1 MNHNY, CDR2 SVGAGI (reference sequence). CDR3 length equals 12 residues. In DNA form, the CDR3 reads TGTGCCAGTACCGGGGGCACAGATGCGCAGTATTTT. This codes for CASTGGTDAQYF.

This clonotype has a handful of counts. V gene TRBV19 combines with J gene TRBJ2-1; 9 bases agree with TRBD2. CDR1 is LNHDA and CDR2 is SQIVND in the germline V gene (reference sequence). This CDR3 region has 15 residues. V lost 6 bases, J lost 5 bases, and 8 bases stayed unmatched. For the CDR3, the DNA is TGTGCCAGTAGCGCGGAGGTAGCGGGAGACAATGAGCAGTTCTTC. It codes for CASSAEVAGDNEQFF.

This clonotype was observed at least ten times. This chain uses TRBV6-6 with TRBJ2-7; D unresolved. Germline V CDR1 and CDR2: MNHNY, SVGAGI (reference sequence). This CDR3 has 15 amino acids. Trimming cost V 2 bases and J 0 bases, with 11 bases left between them. In DNA form, the CDR3 reads TGTGCCAGCAGTTACCCCGGGCCCTTCTCCTACGAGCAGTACTTC. It translates to CASSYPGPFSYEQYF.

This clonotype occurred many times. The gene calls are TRBV9 and TRBJ2-2; no firm D call. This CDR3 region has 14 residues. Trimming cost V 0 bases and J 6 bases, with 9 bases left between them. The germline gives CDR1 SGDLS, CDR2 YYNGEE. Here the CDR3 reads CASSVGMDAGELFF. The CDR3 DNA reads as TGTGCCAGCAGCGTAGGGATGGACGCCGGGGAGCTGTTTTTT.

This clonotype was seen at least ten times. The genes are TRBV20-1 and TRBJ1-6, with TRBD1 as a possible D gene (5 bases). The CDR3 sequence is 14 residues long. V lost 4 bases, J lost 5 bases, and 12 bases lay in between. Germline CDR1 DFQATT, CDR2 SNEGSKA (reference sequence). This CDR3 reads CSAMGQGHNSPLHF. In nucleotides, the CDR3 is TGCAGTGCTATGGGGCAGGGCCATAATTCACCCCTCCACTTT.

This clonotype was seen ten or more times. The chain joins TRBV7-9 to TRBJ2-7, with D uncertain. CDR3 size: 11 residues. Germline-derived CDR1 and CDR2 are SEHNR and FQNEAQ (reference sequence). V dropped 0 bases and J dropped 5 bases, with 2 bases sitting between them. The CDR3 sequence: CASSLANEQYF. The CDR3 DNA reads as TGTGCCAGCAGCTTAGCTAACGAGCAGTACTTC.

The CDR3, as DNA: TGCAGTGCCGCGGATCTAGCGGGAGGGACGAGGACGCAGTATTTT. Residues: CSAADLAGGTRTQYF. V gene TRBV20-1 combines with J gene TRBJ2-3; 12 bases fit TRBD2. Germline V lookup: CDR1 DFQATT, CDR2 SNEGSKA (reference sequence). This CDR3 contains 15 residues. The V and J ends lost 6 bases and 9 bases, in that order; junction bases with no gene match: 13.

The chain is built from TRBV25-1 and TRBJ1-1; D is unclear. CDR3 length: 13 amino acids. Germline lookup yields CDR1 MGHDK and CDR2 SYGVNS. The V and J ends lost 4 bases and 6 bases respectively, with 12 bases between them. Here the CDR3 DNA reads TGTGCCAGCAGTGGTGCGGGCCGGGCTGAAGCTTTCTTT. This translates into CASSGAGRAEAFF.

This clonotype appeared many times. V usage is TRBV29-1 and J usage is TRBJ2-7; D possibly corresponds to TRBD1 (5 bases). In germline, CDR1 is SQVTM, CDR2 ANQGSEA. This CDR3 comprises 14 residues. V dropped 3 bases and J dropped 1 base, with 13 bases sitting between them. The CDR3 protein is CSVDSTGSSYEQYF. The CDR3 DNA is TGCAGCGTTGACAGCACAGGATCGTCCTACGAGCAGTACTTC.

As for this clonotype: A read error is possible here, since a much larger clone lies one base away. This rearrangement joins TRBV12-3 or TRBV12-4 to TRBJ2-3; TRBD1 might be the D (5 bases). This CDR3 contains 14 residues. The CDR3 loop reads CASSTRAMTDAQYF. CDR3 DNA sequence: TGTGCCAGCAGTACCAGGGCCATGACAGATGCGCAGTATTTT.

This chain uses TRBV7-6 with TRBJ1-2; D might be TRBD1 (6 bases). This CDR3 region has 15 residues. The V end lost 5 bases, the J end lost 4 bases, and 17 bases lay between the germline ends. Germline values: CDR1 SGHVS, CDR2 FNYEAQ. CDR3 in DNA: TGTGCCAGCAGCGTAGAGGCAGGGGAAAGCTATGGCTACACCTTC. Its protein product is CASSVEAGESYGYTF.

This clonotype was found many times. The V and J genes are TRBV28 and TRBJ2-5; no definite D call. This CDR3 region has 14 residues. Germline lookup yields CDR1 MDHEN and CDR2 SYDVKM. The V end was cut by 1 base, the J end by 4 bases, with 10 bases between. The CDR3 is CASSLSRVRETQYF. CDR3 DNA: TGTGCCAGCAGTTTATCACGGGTCAGAGAGACCCAGTACTTC.

This clonotype came up a few times. This rearrangement joins TRBV6-2 or TRBV6-3 to TRBJ2-3; 8 nucleotides match TRBD2. J was trimmed by 8 bases and V by 2 bases; bases with no gene match: 9. CDR1 is MNHEY and CDR2 is SVGEGT in the germline V gene. The length of the CDR3 is 15 residues. The CDR3 DNA sequence: TGTGCCAGCAGTTACCCCGGGACTAGTTTTGTTACGCAGTATTTT. Its translation: CASSYPGTSFVTQYF.